This T cell receptor beta chain was found in a study of Ad26.COV2.S vaccination and SARS-CoV-2 variants. Turning to the study itself: Intramuscularly, Ad26.COV2.S was given either once or twice, 56 days apart. Study observations and caveats: The authors reported substantial breadth in spike-specific CD8+ and CD4+ T cell responses after vaccination.

As concerns this clone: Its antigen is not identified.

The V gene's germline CDR1 is MNHNY and CDR2 SVGAGI (reference sequence). Deletions cut 0 bases from V and 4 bases from J, with 10 bases between. The CDR3 consists of 16 residues. Noted treatment: roughly 18 received Ad26.COV2.S at low or high dose, single or two shots; 5 received placebo; per-sample allocation not given. Sampling happened 63 days after the first vaccine or placebo injection. The sample came from a Boston adult aged 18-55 years. TCRdb's copy holds only in-frame clones and misses some; the assay was immunoSEQ multiplex PCR. The data contain hundreds of thousands of clones, 88% of them singletons.

This specimen was peripheral blood, taken in a trial of Ad26.COV2.S vaccine versus placebo. The rearrangement uses TRBV6-6 and TRBJ2-6; D is undetermined. The clonotype was recovered from a person aged 18-65 years who received the Ad26.COV2.S COVID-19 vaccine or a placebo. The CDR3 bases are TGTGCCAGCAGTTACTCGGATGTGGGGGGGGCCAACGTCCTGACTTTC. Translated, it gives CASSYSDVGGANVLTF.